Presented here are 8 T cell receptor beta chains from one specimen sequenced in a study of Graves' ophthalmopathy and Graves' hyperthyroidism. RNA transcripts yielded amplified TCR beta CDR3 regions. After a first-round RT-PCR with HTBI primers, a second-round multiplex PCR was run. Using its own MiXCR run on the multiplex PCR reads, TCRdb lists one record per CDR3 protein. The table has over 450,000 distinct CDR3 sequences, around 15% seen once. The sample comprised blood. Source of these receptors: a woman in her twenties or thirties with Graves' ophthalmopathy.

This clonotype was observed at least ten times. CDR3 DNA: TGCGCCAGCAGCCAAGAACACGGGACTGAAGCTTTCTTT. This translates into CASSQEHGTEAFF. This chain uses TRBV4-1 with TRBJ1-1; the D is unclear. V lost 0 bases to trimming and J lost 5 bases, with 7 bases between them. CDR1 MGHRA and CDR2 YSYEKL come from the germline V gene. CDR3 length: 13 residues.

Ten or more counts support this clonotype. The chain recombines TRBV24-1 with TRBJ2-2; the match to TRBD2 covers 11 bases. J lost 1 base, V lost 7 bases, and 1 base had no gene match. CDR3 length: 15 residues. In germline, CDR1 is KGHDR, CDR2 SFDVKD. The CDR3 nucleotides read TGTGCCACCAGCCTAGCGGGGGGGAACACCGGGGAGCTGTTTTTT. Amino acid sequence: CATSLAGGNTGELFF.

This clonotype was observed many times. The chain couples TRBV19 to TRBJ1-3; tentatively, D is TRBD1 (5 bases). Germline CDR1 reads LNHDA; CDR2 reads SQIVND (reference sequence). V dropped 3 bases and J dropped 4 bases, with 10 bases sitting between them. CDR3 length equals 14 residues. The CDR3 loop is CASSIRQSGNTIYF. In DNA form, the CDR3 reads TGTGCCAGTAGTATCCGACAGAGCGGAAACACCATATATTTT.

V is TRBV28 and J is TRBJ1-1, with TRBD1 identical over 11 bases. CDR1 and CDR2 from the germline V gene are MDHEN and SYDVKM. The CDR3 contains 14 residues. The J segment lost 4 bases and the V segment lost 11 bases, leaving 9 bases of the junction unmatched. CDR3 region: CAGSAGTGGTEAFF. CDR3 nucleotides: TGTGCCGGGTCCGCCGGGACAGGGGGCACTGAAGCTTTCTTT.

The DNA for the CDR3 is TGTGCCTGGAGGGCCCGTGTCTGGGATAATTCACCCCTCCACTTT. Translating it yields CAWRARVWDNSPLHF. The rearrangement joins TRBV30 to TRBJ1-6; D is ambiguous. Trimming took 3 bases from V and 5 from J, leaving 14 bases between them. CDR3 length: 15 amino acids. Germline loops: CDR1 GTSNPN, CDR2 SVGIG (reference sequence).

This clonotype was seen repeatedly, ten times or more. This chain joins TRBV5-1 and TRBJ1-1; TRBD1 is a possible D gene (5 bases). V lost 6 bases and J 7 bases, leaving 16 bases between the germline ends. This CDR3 is built from 13 residues. Germline CDR1 SGHRS, CDR2 YFSETQ. CDR3 amino acids: CASKRGSISEAFF. As DNA, the CDR3 is TGCGCCAGCAAACGGGGGAGTATTAGTGAAGCTTTCTTT.

The V and J genes are TRBV6-5 and TRBJ1-2; no firm D call. This CDR3 is 13 amino acids long. With 6 bases removed from V and 1 base from J, the gap between germline ends came to 9 bases. Per germline, CDR1 MNHEY and CDR2 SVGAGI. The CDR3 nucleotides are TGTGCCAGCAGCCTACAAGATAACTATGGCTACACCTTC. Translated, it gives CASSLQDNYGYTF.

Of note for this clonotype: This may arise from a read error, as a much more abundant clone is one base away. The conserved closing phenylalanine or tryptophan is absent in this CDR3, likely reflecting a read error. The chain carries TRBV19 and TRBJ1-2; a possible D gene is TRBD1 (5 bases). This CDR3 contains 13 residues. Trimming took off 10 bases at V and 5 bases at J, with 17 bases between the two ends. The germline gives CDR1 LNHDA, CDR2 SQIVND (reference sequence). The CDR3: CATTGGFDYGYTY. The CDR3 DNA follows: TGTGCCACTACCGGGGGGTTCGATTATGGCTACACCTAC.